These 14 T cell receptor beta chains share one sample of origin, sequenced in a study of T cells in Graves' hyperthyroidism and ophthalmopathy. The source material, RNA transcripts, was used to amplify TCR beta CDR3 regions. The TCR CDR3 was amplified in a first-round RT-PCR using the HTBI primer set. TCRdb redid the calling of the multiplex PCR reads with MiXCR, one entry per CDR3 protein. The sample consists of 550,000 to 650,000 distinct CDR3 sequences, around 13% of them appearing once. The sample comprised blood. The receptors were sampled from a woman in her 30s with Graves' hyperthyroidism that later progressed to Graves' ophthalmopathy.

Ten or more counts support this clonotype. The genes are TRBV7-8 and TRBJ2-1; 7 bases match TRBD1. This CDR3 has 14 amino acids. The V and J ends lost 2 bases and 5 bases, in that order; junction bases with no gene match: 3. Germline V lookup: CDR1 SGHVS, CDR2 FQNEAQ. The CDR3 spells CASSLNRGHNEQFF. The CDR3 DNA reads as TGTGCCAGCAGCTTAAACAGGGGACACAATGAGCAGTTCTTC.

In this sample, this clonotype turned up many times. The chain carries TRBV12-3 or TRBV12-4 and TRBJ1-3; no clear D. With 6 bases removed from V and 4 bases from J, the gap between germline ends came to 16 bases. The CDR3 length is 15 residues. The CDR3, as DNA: TGTGCCAGCAGACCTACCGGGATAGCAGGAAACACCATATATTTT. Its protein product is CASRPTGIAGNTIYF.

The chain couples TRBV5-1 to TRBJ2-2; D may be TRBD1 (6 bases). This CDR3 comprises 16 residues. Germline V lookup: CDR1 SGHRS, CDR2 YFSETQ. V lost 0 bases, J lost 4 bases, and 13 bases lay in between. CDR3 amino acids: CASSLEGGGRTGELFF. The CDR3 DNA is TGCGCCAGCAGCTTGGAGGGTGGGGGCCGCACCGGGGAGCTGTTTTTT. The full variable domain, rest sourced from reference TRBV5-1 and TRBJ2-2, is KAGVTQTPRYLIKTRGQQVTLSCSPISGHRSVSWYQQTPGQGLQFLFEYFSETQRNKGNFPGRFSGRQFSNSRSEMNVSTLELGDSALYLCASSLEGGGRTGELFFGEGSRLTVL.

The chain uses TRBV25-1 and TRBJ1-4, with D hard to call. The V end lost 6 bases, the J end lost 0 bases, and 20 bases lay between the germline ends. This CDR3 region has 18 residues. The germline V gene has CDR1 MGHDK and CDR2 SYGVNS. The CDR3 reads CASSQGRFQRTTNEKLFF. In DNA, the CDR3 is TGTGCCAGCAGCCAAGGCCGTTTCCAAAGAACAACTAATGAAAAACTGTTTTTT.

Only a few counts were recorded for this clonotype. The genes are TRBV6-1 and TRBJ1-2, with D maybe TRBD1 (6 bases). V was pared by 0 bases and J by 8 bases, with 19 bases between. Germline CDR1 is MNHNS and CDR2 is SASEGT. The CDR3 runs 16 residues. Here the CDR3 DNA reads TGTGCCAGCAGTGAAGCTGTGAGGGGGAGTTTCGAGGGCTACACCTTC. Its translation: CASSEAVRGSFEGYTF.

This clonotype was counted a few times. CDR3 nucleotides: TGTGCTAGTGGTACGGGCGGGGTTCTAGAGACCCAGTACTTC. Protein product: CASGTGGVLETQYF. This chain joins TRBV12-5 and TRBJ2-5, with D perhaps TRBD2 (6 bases). Germline CDR1 and CDR2: LGHNT and FRNRAP. CDR3 length: 14 amino acids. The V gene lost 5 bases and the J gene lost 4 bases, with 14 bases spanning the gap. The complete variable domain, with remaining parts taken from reference TRBV12-5 and TRBJ2-5, reads DARVTQTPRHKVTEMGQEVTMRCQPILGHNTVFWYRQTMMQGLELLAYFRNRAPLDDSGMPKDRFSAEMPDATLATLKIQPSEPRDSAVYFCASGTGGVLETQYFGPGTRLLVL.

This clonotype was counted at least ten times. The CDR3, as DNA: TGTGCCAGCAGCTCCCTCCAGCTCCACGAGCAGTACTTC. Its protein product is CASSSLQLHEQYF. The chain employs TRBV7-6 and TRBJ2-7, with D uncertain. Trimming shortened V by 4 bases and J by 5 bases, and 12 bases separated the two germline ends. The CDR3 spans 13 residues. Germline CDR1 reads SGHVS; CDR2 reads FNYEAQ. The variable domain in full, completed from reference TRBV7-6 and TRBJ2-7, reads GAGVSQSPRYKVTKRGQDVALRCDPISGHVSLYWYRQALGQGPEFLTYFNYEAQQDKSGLPNDRFSAERPEGSISTLTIQRTEQRDSAMYRCASSSLQLHEQYFGPGTRLTVT.

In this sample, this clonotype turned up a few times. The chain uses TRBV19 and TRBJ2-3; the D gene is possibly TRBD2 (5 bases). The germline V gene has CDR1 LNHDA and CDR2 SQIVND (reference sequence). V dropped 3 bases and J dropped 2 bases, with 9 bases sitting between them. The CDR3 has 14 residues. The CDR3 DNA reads TGTGCCAGTAGTATGCAAGCGGACACAGATACGCAGTATTTT. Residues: CASSMQADTDTQYF.

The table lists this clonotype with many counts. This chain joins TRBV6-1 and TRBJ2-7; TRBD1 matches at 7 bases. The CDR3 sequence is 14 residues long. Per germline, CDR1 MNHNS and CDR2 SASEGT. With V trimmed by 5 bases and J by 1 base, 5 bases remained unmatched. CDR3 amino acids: CASSPGGRSYEQYF. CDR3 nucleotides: TGTGCCAGCAGTCCAGGGGGACGTTCCTACGAGCAGTACTTC.

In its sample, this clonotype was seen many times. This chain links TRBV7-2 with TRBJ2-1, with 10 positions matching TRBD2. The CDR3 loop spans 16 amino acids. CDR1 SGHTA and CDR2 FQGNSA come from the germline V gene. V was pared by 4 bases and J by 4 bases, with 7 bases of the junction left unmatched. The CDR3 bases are TGTGCCAGCAGCTCTCCCGGGACTAGCGTATACAATGAGCAGTTCTTC. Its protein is CASSSPGTSVYNEQFF.

The CDR3 nucleotides are TGCAGTGCGGGGAGACAGGGGTCTATTAGTGGAGCTTTCTTT. Protein sequence: CSAGRQGSISGAFF. The chain joins TRBV20-1 to TRBJ1-1; 8 positions agree with TRBD1. CDR1 is DFQATT, CDR2 SNEGSKA, per germline (reference sequence). This CDR3 has 14 amino acids. V lost 6 bases, J lost 10 bases, and 16 bases stayed unmatched.

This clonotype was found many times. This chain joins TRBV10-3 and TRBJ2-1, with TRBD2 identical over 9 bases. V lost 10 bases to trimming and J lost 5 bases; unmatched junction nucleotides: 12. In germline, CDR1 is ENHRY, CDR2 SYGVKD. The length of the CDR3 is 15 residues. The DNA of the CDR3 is TGTGCCACGCGTTCCGGGGCGGGAGGGCACAATGAGCAGTTCTTC. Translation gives CATRSGAGGHNEQFF.

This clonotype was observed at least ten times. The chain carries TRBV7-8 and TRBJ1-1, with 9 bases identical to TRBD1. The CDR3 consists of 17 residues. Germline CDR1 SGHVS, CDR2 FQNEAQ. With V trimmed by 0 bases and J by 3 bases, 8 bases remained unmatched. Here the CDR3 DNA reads TGTGCCAGCAGCTTAGCGGGACAGGGCTTCGGTCACACTGAAGCTTTCTTT. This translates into CASSLAGQGFGHTEAFF. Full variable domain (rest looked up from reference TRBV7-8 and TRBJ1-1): GAGVSQSPRYKVAKRGQDVALRCDPISGHVSLFWYQQALGQGPEFLTYFQNEAQLDKSGLPSDRFFAERPEGSVSTLKIQRTQQEDSAVYLCASSLAGQGFGHTEAFFGQGTRLTVV.

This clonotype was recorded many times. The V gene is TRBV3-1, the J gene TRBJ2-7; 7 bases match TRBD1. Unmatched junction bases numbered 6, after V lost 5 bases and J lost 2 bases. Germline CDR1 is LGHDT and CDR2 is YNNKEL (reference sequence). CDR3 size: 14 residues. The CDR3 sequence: CASSLGQRTYEQYF. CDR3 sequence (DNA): TGTGCCAGCAGCTTGGGACAGAGAACCTACGAGCAGTACTTC.